A selection of T cell receptor beta chains follows, all from one sample in a study of cytomegalovirus exposure and HLA in healthy donors. Generated by immunoSEQ multiplex PCR, the TCRdb table keeps only in-frame clones and is missing some. The profile shows about 190,000 clones, roughly 80% of them singletons. Sequencing was carried out using PBMCs. Source of these receptors: a man in his forties in good health and CMV-seropositive. Both conserved end residues are part of each CDR3. A D gene is named only where the DNA matches it firmly. Rows give clone size only sometimes, using once, few, many, or a class for an expanded clone.

v_gene: TRBV7-3; j_gene: TRBJ1-4; len: 13; abundance: .; d_gene: .; CDR3aa: CASSRGQLEKLFF; CDR3nt: TGTGCCAGCAGCCGCGGACAGCTAGAAAAACTGTTTTTT
v_gene: TRBV6-6; j_gene: TRBJ1-5; len: 15; abundance: .; d_gene: TRBD1; CDR3aa: CASSRDRDGNQPQHF; CDR3nt: TGTGCCAGCAGCCGTGACAGGGACGGGAATCAGCCCCAGCATTTT
v_gene: TRBV29-1; j_gene: TRBJ2-2; len: 15; abundance: .; d_gene: TRBD1; CDR3aa: CSVERWTGDTGELFF; CDR3nt: TGCAGCGTTGAAAGGTGGACAGGGGACACCGGGGAGCTGTTTTTT
v_gene: TRBV7-8; j_gene: TRBJ2-3; len: 14; abundance: few; d_gene: .; CDR3aa: CASSLLPPTDTQYF; CDR3nt: TGTGCCAGCAGCTTACTTCCCCCCACAGATACGCAGTATTTT
v_gene: TRBV5-4; j_gene: TRBJ1-3; len: 16; abundance: .; d_gene: .; CDR3aa: CASSLEGGRIGNTIYF; CDR3nt: TGTGCCAGCAGCTTGGAAGGCGGGCGGATTGGAAACACCATATATTTT
v_gene: TRBV6-5; j_gene: TRBJ1-2; len: 11; abundance: .; d_gene: .; CDR3aa: CASSETRGYTF; CDR3nt: TGTGCCAGCAGTGAGACTCGGGGCTACACCTTC
v_gene: TRBV6-5; j_gene: TRBJ1-1; len: 15; abundance: few; d_gene: TRBD1; CDR3aa: CASSLGTGGGTEAFF; CDR3nt: TGTGCCAGCAGTTTGGGGACAGGGGGCGGCACTGAAGCTTTCTTT
v_gene: TRBV6-1; j_gene: TRBJ2-5; len: 16; abundance: .; d_gene: TRBD2; CDR3aa: CAISGQGLAGRETQYF; CDR3nt: TGTGCCATCAGTGGCCAGGGTCTAGCGGGACGGGAGACCCAGTACTTC
v_gene: TRBV14; j_gene: TRBJ1-1; len: 14; abundance: .; d_gene: .; CDR3aa: CASSQGAPNTEAFF; CDR3nt: TGTGCCAGCAGCCAGGGGGCTCCGAACACTGAAGCTTTCTTT
v_gene: TRBV7-2; j_gene: TRBJ1-4; len: 15; abundance: .; d_gene: .; CDR3aa: CASSLGPLGNEKLFF; CDR3nt: TGTGCCAGCAGCTTAGGTCCCCTCGGTAATGAAAAACTGTTTTTT
v_gene: TRBV25-1; j_gene: TRBJ2-1; len: 15; abundance: .; d_gene: TRBD1; CDR3aa: CASSEWDDRGHEQFF; CDR3nt: TGTGCCAGCAGTGAATGGGATGACAGGGGCCATGAGCAGTTCTTC
v_gene: TRBV2; j_gene: TRBJ2-2; len: 17; abundance: .; d_gene: TRBD1; CDR3aa: CASSFTGGSVNTGELFF; CDR3nt: TGTGCCAGCAGCTTCACAGGGGGTAGCGTGAACACCGGGGAGCTGTTTTTT
v_gene: TRBV6-6; j_gene: TRBJ2-1; len: 14; abundance: .; d_gene: TRBD1; CDR3aa: CASSSRDRDNEQFF; CDR3nt: TGTGCCAGCAGTTCCCGGGACAGGGACAATGAGCAGTTCTTC
v_gene: TRBV18; j_gene: TRBJ2-7; len: 15; abundance: .; d_gene: .; CDR3aa: CASSPQQGPRYEQYF; CDR3nt: TGTGCCAGCTCACCACAGCAGGGGCCCCGCTACGAGCAGTACTTC
v_gene: TRBV28; j_gene: TRBJ2-3; len: 16; abundance: .; d_gene: TRBD2; CDR3aa: CASSSLTSGESRTQYF; CDR3nt: TGTGCCAGCAGTTCCTTGACTAGCGGGGAGTCTCGTACGCAGTATTTT
v_gene: TRBV29-1; j_gene: TRBJ2-7; len: 12; abundance: .; d_gene: .; CDR3aa: CSVTGHTYEQYF; CDR3nt: TGCAGCGTTACGGGACACACCTACGAGCAGTACTTC
v_gene: TRBV7-2; j_gene: TRBJ1-3; len: 14; abundance: .; d_gene: .; CDR3aa: CASSRESSGNTIYF; CDR3nt: TGTGCCAGCAGCCGCGAGAGTTCAGGAAACACCATATATTTT
v_gene: TRBV6-5; j_gene: TRBJ1-1; len: 14; abundance: .; d_gene: TRBD1; CDR3aa: CASSSSDRVTEAFF; CDR3nt: TGTGCCAGCAGTTCCTCGGACAGGGTGACTGAAGCTTTCTTT
v_gene: TRBV5-1; j_gene: TRBJ2-2; len: 15; abundance: once; d_gene: TRBD1; CDR3aa: CASSLGTGGTGELFF; CDR3nt: TGCGCCAGCAGCTTGGGAACAGGGGGAACCGGGGAGCTGTTTTTT
v_gene: TRBV5-4; j_gene: TRBJ2-7; len: 14; abundance: .; d_gene: .; CDR3aa: CASSLAGSGLEQYF; CDR3nt: TGTGCCAGCAGCTTGGCCGGCAGTGGACTCGAGCAGTACTTC
v_gene: TRBV5-4; j_gene: TRBJ1-2; len: 15; abundance: .; d_gene: .; CDR3aa: CASTARPEYDYGYTF; CDR3nt: TGTGCCAGCACAGCCCGTCCGGAGTATGACTATGGCTACACCTTC
v_gene: TRBV27; j_gene: TRBJ2-1; len: 15; abundance: .; d_gene: TRBD2; CDR3aa: CASSGLAGGHNEQFF; CDR3nt: TGTGCCAGCAGCGGACTAGCGGGAGGGCACAATGAGCAGTTCTTC
v_gene: TRBV5-4; j_gene: TRBJ1-1; len: 18; abundance: .; d_gene: TRBD1; CDR3aa: CASSWTPGQGTVNTEAFF; CDR3nt: TGTGCCAGCAGCTGGACCCCGGGACAGGGGACTGTGAACACTGAAGCTTTCTTT
v_gene: TRBV15; j_gene: TRBJ2-7; len: 15; abundance: .; d_gene: TRBD2; CDR3aa: CATSREASGPYEQYF; CDR3nt: TGTGCCACCAGCAGAGAGGCTAGCGGACCTTACGAGCAGTACTTC
v_gene: TRBV5-1; j_gene: TRBJ1-1; len: 14; abundance: .; d_gene: .; CDR3aa: CASSYTGSGTEAFF; CDR3nt: TGCGCCAGCAGCTATACCGGGTCGGGCACTGAAGCTTTCTTT
v_gene: TRBV9; j_gene: TRBJ2-3; len: 12; abundance: once; d_gene: .; CDR3aa: CASSVAADTQYF; CDR3nt: TGTGCCAGCAGCGTAGCTGCAGATACGCAGTATTTT
v_gene: TRBV7-9; j_gene: TRBJ1-4; len: 14; abundance: .; d_gene: TRBD1; CDR3aa: CASSDTGTAEKLFF; CDR3nt: TGTGCCAGCAGCGATACCGGGACAGCTGAAAAACTGTTTTTT
v_gene: TRBV4-1; j_gene: TRBJ1-2; len: 15; abundance: .; d_gene: .; CDR3aa: CASSQEDGTLYGYTF; CDR3nt: TGCGCCAGCAGCCAAGAAGACGGGACACTCTATGGCTACACCTTC
v_gene: TRBV7-2; j_gene: TRBJ1-1; len: 16; abundance: .; d_gene: .; CDR3aa: CASSLGTFSSQKKAFF; CDR3nt: TGTGCCAGCAGCTTAGGGACCTTTTCTAGCCAAAAAAAAGCTTTCTTT
v_gene: TRBV5-6; j_gene: TRBJ2-1; len: 15; abundance: .; d_gene: TRBD2; CDR3aa: CASSRGLAEHNEQFF; CDR3nt: TGTGCCAGCAGCCGCGGACTAGCGGAGCACAATGAGCAGTTCTTC
v_gene: TRBV30; j_gene: TRBJ1-1; len: 13; abundance: .; d_gene: .; CDR3aa: CAWSVSVNTEAFF; CDR3nt: TGTGCCTGGAGTGTATCGGTGAACACTGAAGCTTTCTTT
v_gene: TRBV6-5; j_gene: TRBJ2-2; len: 14; abundance: .; d_gene: .; CDR3aa: CASSYGTASGELFF; CDR3nt: TGTGCCAGCAGTTACGGGACTGCCTCCGGGGAGCTGTTTTTT
v_gene: TRBV27; j_gene: TRBJ2-7; len: 14; abundance: .; d_gene: .; CDR3aa: CASSRQVNSYEQYF; CDR3nt: TGTGCCAGCAGTAGGCAGGTAAACTCCTACGAGCAGTACTTC